Listed below are T cell receptor beta chains from one sample, sequenced in a study of blood T cell repertoires in COVID-19. Assay used: immunoSEQ multiplex PCR; TCRdb lists only in-frame clones, some missing. The repertoire holds under 250,000 clones, with about nine tenths as singletons. The specimen sequenced was peripheral blood. These receptors were taken from a man in his forties or fifties with COVID-19, enrolled during active disease. Both conserved end residues are part of each CDR3. A D gene is named only where the DNA matches it firmly. Clone size is given for some rows only: seen once, a few or many times, or a class if the clone is expanded.

TRBV27	TRBJ1-2	-	-	14	TGTGCCAGCAGTTTATTTCCAGGGAACTATGGCTACACCTTC	CASSLFPGNYGYTF
TRBV28	TRBJ1-4	-	-	12	TGTGCCAGCGCCCCCGGGCGGGGCAAACTGTTTTTT	CASAPGRGKLFF
TRBV12-3/TRBV12-4	TRBJ1-2	-	-	13	TGTGCCAGCAGTAATCGGACAAATAGGGGCTACACCTTC	CASSNRTNRGYTF
TRBV9	TRBJ2-7	-	TRBD2	15	TGTGCCAGCAGCGTAAGCCGGGAGGAGGGCTACGAGCAGTACTTC	CASSVSREEGYEQYF
TRBV27	TRBJ2-7	-	TRBD1	14	TGTGCCAGCAGTTTTCAGGGGGCTCGCTACGAGCAGTACTTC	CASSFQGARYEQYF
TRBV4-2	TRBJ2-2	-	TRBD1	16	TGTGCCAGCAGCAGCCGCGGGACAGGGGCCACCGGGGAGCTGTTTTTT	CASSSRGTGATGELFF
TRBV7-8	TRBJ2-5	-	TRBD2	16	TGTGCCAGCAGCTTAGGAAACAGTGGGGGGGGAGAGACCCAGTACTTC	CASSLGNSGGGETQYF
TRBV7-9	TRBJ1-1	-	-	17	TGTGCCAGCAGCCCGTCCTCCAGAACCCGGGACTCAACGGAAGCTTTCTTT	CASSPSSRTRDSTEAFF
TRBV7-9	TRBJ2-3	-	-	14	TGTGCCAGCAGCTTAGGACAGGTCACAGATACGCAGTATTTT	CASSLGQVTDTQYF
TRBV5-5	TRBJ1-1	-	-	15	TGTGCCAGCAGCTTGGCGGCCAGGGAAGACACTGAAGCTTTCTTT	CASSLAAREDTEAFF
TRBV24-1	TRBJ2-7	-	TRBD1	15	TGTGCCACCAGTGATCGGACAGGGGCCTCCTACGAGCAGTACTTC	CATSDRTGASYEQYF
TRBV20-1	TRBJ2-7	-	-	14	TGCAGTGCTAGTCGACCGGGACTCCCCTACGAGCAGTACTTC	CSASRPGLPYEQYF
TRBV7-2	TRBJ2-5	-	-	12	TGTGCCAGCAGTCCAAGAGTGGAGACCCAGTACTTC	CASSPRVETQYF
TRBV7-3	TRBJ1-1	once	-	14	TGTGCCAGCAGCTTATATCGGGGTAACACTGAAGCTTTCTTT	CASSLYRGNTEAFF
TRBV19	TRBJ1-2	-	-	13	TGTGCCAGTAGTATAGAGGGGGCTTATGGCTACACCTTC	CASSIEGAYGYTF
TRBV2	TRBJ1-1	-	-	11	TGTGCCAGCAGATACAGGGACCCAGCTTTCTTT	CASRYRDPAFF
TRBV19	TRBJ2-3	once	TRBD1	14	TGTGCCAGTAGTCCTGGACAGGCGGTGGATACGCAGTATTTT	CASSPGQAVDTQYF
TRBV14	TRBJ2-1	-	-	13	TGTGCCAGCAGCCAAGTGCATCAGGCTATGCAGTTCTTC	CASSQVHQAMQFF
TRBV10-3	TRBJ2-1	-	TRBD2	18	TGTGCCATCACCCGGACTAGCGGGAGAGGGAGCTCCTACAATGAGCAGTTCTTC	CAITRTSGRGSSYNEQFF
TRBV7-2	TRBJ2-2	-	TRBD2	19	TGTGCCAGCAGCAATCGACTAGCGGGGGGGCTTGGTAACACCGGGGAGCTGTTTTTT	CASSNRLAGGLGNTGELFF
TRBV30	TRBJ2-5	-	-	13	TGTGCCTGCGAGGGAGGAGGGCTCGGGACCCAGTACTTC	CACEGGGLGTQYF
TRBV28	TRBJ1-1	-	-	12	TGTGCCAGCATTGTACCCAGCGGTGAAGCTTTCTTT	CASIVPSGEAFF
TRBV6-5	TRBJ1-2	-	-	13	TGTGCCAGCAGTTACGCGGACTTCAGAGGCTACACCTTC	CASSYADFRGYTF
TRBV29-1	TRBJ1-1	-	-	13	TGCAGCCTCGGGGAGGGGTCGTTGACTGAAGCTTTCTTT	CSLGEGSLTEAFF
TRBV18	TRBJ1-6	-	-	13	TGTGCCAGCTCCCCCAGTTCAAATTCACCCCTCCACTTT	CASSPSSNSPLHF
TRBV16	TRBJ1-5	-	TRBD1	16	TGTGCAAGCAGCCAATCGACGACAGGGGGCGGGGGGCCCCAGCATTTT	CASSQSTTGGGGPQHF
TRBV19	TRBJ2-1	once	TRBD2	17	TGTGCCAGTAGGCCTATTGGGACTAGCGGGACACACAATGAGCAGTTCTTC	CASRPIGTSGTHNEQFF
TRBV2	TRBJ2-7	-	TRBD1	14	TGTGCCAGCAGTGGACAGGGGCGCTCCTACGAGCAGTACTTC	CASSGQGRSYEQYF
TRBV3-1/TRBV3-2	TRBJ1-1	once	-	13	TGTGCCAGCAGCCAACTAAGCGGCACTGAAGCTTTCTTT	CASSQLSGTEAFF
TRBV27	TRBJ2-3	-	-	16	TGTGCCAGCAGTTTATCGGGCAGGGGCGCAACAGATACGCAGTATTTT	CASSLSGRGATDTQYF
TRBV30	TRBJ1-2	-	-	11	TGTGCCTGGTTCCGTATTAATGGCTACACCTTC	CAWFRINGYTF
TRBV5-4	TRBJ1-6	-	TRBD1	14	TGTGCCAGCAGCTTGGGGACAGGGGTTTCACCCCTCCACTTT	CASSLGTGVSPLHF
TRBV6-5	TRBJ1-2	-	-	14	TGTGCCAGCAGTTACTCTGTTCAGGCGAATGGCTACACCTTC	CASSYSVQANGYTF
TRBV5-4	TRBJ2-7	once	TRBD1	17	TGTGCCAGCAGCCTATACAGGATCGGACAGGGTGACTACGAGCAGTACTTC	CASSLYRIGQGDYEQYF
TRBV4-3	TRBJ1-6	-	-	16	TGCGCCAGCAGCCAAGAATTATGGCTCTATAATTCACCCCTCCACTTT	CASSQELWLYNSPLHF
TRBV5-6	TRBJ2-3	-	TRBD2	15	TGTGCCAGCAGCTTGAGAGCGGGAGTCGCAGATACGCAGTATTTT	CASSLRAGVADTQYF
TRBV28	TRBJ2-2	-	TRBD1	14	TGTGCCAGCAGTAGAAGGACAGGGACCGGGGAGCTGTTTTTT	CASSRRTGTGELFF
TRBV7-3	TRBJ2-6	-	TRBD1	18	TGTGCCAGCAGCTCCCCCGGGACAGGGGTGTCTGGGGCCAACGTCCTGACTTTC	CASSSPGTGVSGANVLTF
TRBV7-8	TRBJ2-7	few	TRBD2	15	TGTGCCAGCAGTTCTAAGACTAGCGTGTCCTACGAGCAGTACTTC	CASSSKTSVSYEQYF
TRBV4-1	TRBJ1-5	-	TRBD1	14	TGCGCCAGCAGCCGGACAGGCACCAATCAGCCCCAGCATTTT	CASSRTGTNQPQHF
TRBV9	TRBJ1-2	-	-	19	TGTGCCAGCAGCGTAGGGACACGGCTCCGTGGGGGGGGCTACTATGGCTACACCTTC	CASSVGTRLRGGGYYGYTF
TRBV7-9	TRBJ2-7	-	TRBD2	16	TGTGCCAGCAGCCCTTTAGCGGGAGAAGGGGCCAACGAGCAGTACTTC	CASSPLAGEGANEQYF
TRBV2	TRBJ2-6	-	-	16	TGTGCCAGCAGTGGGCAGGGGAGTTCCGGGGCCAACGTCCTGACTTTC	CASSGQGSSGANVLTF
TRBV29-1	TRBJ1-2	-	-	17	TGCAGCGCTGGGTTAGTAGCCAGGGGACCCGATAACTATGGCTACACCTTC	CSAGLVARGPDNYGYTF
TRBV6-4	TRBJ1-2	-	TRBD1	17	TGTGCCAGCAGAACACTGATGACCGGGACAGCGAACTATGGCTACACCTTC	CASRTLMTGTANYGYTF
TRBV30	TRBJ1-5	-	TRBD1	13	TGTGCCTGGAGAGGACAGGGGGATCAGCCCCAGCATTTT	CAWRGQGDQPQHF